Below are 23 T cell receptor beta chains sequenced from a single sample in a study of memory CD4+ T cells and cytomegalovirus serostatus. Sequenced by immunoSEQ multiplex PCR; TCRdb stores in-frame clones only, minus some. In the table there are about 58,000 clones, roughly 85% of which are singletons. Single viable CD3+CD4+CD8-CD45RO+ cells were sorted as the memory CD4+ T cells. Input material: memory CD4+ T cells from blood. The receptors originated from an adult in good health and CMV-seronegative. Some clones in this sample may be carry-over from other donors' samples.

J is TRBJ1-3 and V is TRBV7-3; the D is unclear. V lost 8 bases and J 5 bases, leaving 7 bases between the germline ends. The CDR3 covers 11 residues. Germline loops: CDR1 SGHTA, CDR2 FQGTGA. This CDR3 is CASAPRNTIYF. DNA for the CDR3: TGTGCCAGCGCGCCCCGAAACACCATATATTTT.

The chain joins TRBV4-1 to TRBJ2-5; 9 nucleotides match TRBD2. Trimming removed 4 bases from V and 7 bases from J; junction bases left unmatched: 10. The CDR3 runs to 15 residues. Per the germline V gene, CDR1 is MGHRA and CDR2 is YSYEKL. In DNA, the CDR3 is TGCGCCAGCAGCCCGGTCCGGGCGGGAGGGGCGACCCAGTACTTC. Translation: CASSPVRAGGATQYF.

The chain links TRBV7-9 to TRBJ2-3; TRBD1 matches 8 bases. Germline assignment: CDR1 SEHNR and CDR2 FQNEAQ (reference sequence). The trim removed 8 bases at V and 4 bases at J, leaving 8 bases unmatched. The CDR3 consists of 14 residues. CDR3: CASENVRGPDTQYF. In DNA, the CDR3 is TGTGCCAGCGAAAATGTCAGGGGGCCAGATACGCAGTATTTT.

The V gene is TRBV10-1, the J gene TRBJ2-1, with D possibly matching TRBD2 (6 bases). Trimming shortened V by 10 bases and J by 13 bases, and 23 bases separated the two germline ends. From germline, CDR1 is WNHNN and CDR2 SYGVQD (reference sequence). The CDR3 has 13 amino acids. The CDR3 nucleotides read TGCGCCATCCCCCCCCGACTAGACCGTTCCCAGTTCTTC. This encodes CAIPPRLDRSQFF.

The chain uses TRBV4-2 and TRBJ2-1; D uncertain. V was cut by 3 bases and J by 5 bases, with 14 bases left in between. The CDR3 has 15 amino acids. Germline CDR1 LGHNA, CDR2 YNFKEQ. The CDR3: CASSHGVSPDNEQFF. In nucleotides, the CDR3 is TGTGCCAGCAGCCATGGGGTGTCCCCCGACAATGAGCAGTTCTTC.

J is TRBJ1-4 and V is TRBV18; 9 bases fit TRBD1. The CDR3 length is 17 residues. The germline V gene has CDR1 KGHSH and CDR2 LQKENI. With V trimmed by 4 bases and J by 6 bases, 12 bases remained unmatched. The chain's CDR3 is CASSLILPGQGDEKLFF. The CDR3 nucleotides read TGTGCCAGCTCACTTATATTACCGGGACAGGGAGATGAAAAACTGTTTTTT.

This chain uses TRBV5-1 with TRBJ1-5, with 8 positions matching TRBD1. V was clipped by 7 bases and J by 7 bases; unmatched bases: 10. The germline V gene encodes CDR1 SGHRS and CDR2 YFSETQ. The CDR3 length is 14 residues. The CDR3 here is CASAAGGEGQPQHF. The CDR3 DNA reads TGCGCCAGCGCCGCAGGGGGCGAGGGACAGCCCCAGCATTTT.

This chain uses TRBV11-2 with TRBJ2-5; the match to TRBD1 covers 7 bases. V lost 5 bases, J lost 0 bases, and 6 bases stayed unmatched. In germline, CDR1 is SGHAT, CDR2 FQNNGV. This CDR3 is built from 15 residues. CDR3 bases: TGTGCCAGCAGCCTGAACAGGGGCCACCAAGAGACCCAGTACTTC. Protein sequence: CASSLNRGHQETQYF. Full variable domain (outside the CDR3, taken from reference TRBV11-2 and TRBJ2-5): EAGVAQSPRYKIIEKRQSVAFWCNPISGHATLYWYQQILGQGPKLLIQFQNNGVVDDSQLPKDRFSAERLKGVDSTLKIQPAKLEDSAVYLCASSLNRGHQETQYFGPGTRLLVL.

The DNA of the CDR3 is TGTGCCAGCAGCCAAGACAGGTGGGGAGAGACCCAGTACTTC. Translated: CASSQDRWGETQYF. The V and J genes are TRBV7-8 and TRBJ2-5; possibly TRBD1 for D (6 bases). In germline, CDR1 is SGHVS, CDR2 FQNEAQ. The CDR3 is 14 residues long. Between the trimmed V and J ends, which lost 5 bases and 4 bases, there was a span of 14 bases.

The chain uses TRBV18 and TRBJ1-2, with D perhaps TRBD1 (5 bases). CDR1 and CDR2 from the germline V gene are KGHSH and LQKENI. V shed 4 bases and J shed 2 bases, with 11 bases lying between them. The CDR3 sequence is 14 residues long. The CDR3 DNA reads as TGTGCCAGCTCACTAAAACAGGAAAACTATGGCTACACCTTC. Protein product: CASSLKQENYGYTF.

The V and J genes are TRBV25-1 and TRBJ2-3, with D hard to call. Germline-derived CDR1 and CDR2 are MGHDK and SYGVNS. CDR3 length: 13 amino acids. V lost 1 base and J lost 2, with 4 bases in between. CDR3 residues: CASSEFATDTQYF. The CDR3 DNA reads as TGTGCCAGCAGTGAATTTGCCACAGATACGCAGTATTTT.

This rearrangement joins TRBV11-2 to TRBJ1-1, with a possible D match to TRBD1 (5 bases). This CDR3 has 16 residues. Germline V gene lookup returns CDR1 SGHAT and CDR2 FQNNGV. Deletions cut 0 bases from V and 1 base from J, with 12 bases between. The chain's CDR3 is CASSLDYRIRNTEAFF. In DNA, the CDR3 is TGTGCCAGCAGCTTAGACTACAGGATACGGAACACTGAAGCTTTCTTT.

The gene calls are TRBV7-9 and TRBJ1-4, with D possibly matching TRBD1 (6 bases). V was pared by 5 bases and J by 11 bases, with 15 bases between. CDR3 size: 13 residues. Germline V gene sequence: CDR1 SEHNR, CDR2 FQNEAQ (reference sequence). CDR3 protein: CASSLGQTAKLFF. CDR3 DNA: TGTGCCAGCAGCCTCGGACAGACGGCGAAACTGTTTTTT. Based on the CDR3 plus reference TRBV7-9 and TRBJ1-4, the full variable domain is DTGVSQNPRHKITKRGQNVTFRCDPISEHNRLYWYRQTLGQGPEFLTYFQNEAQLEKSRLLSDRFSAERPKGSFSTLEIQRTEQGDSAMYLCASSLGQTAKLFFGSGTQLSVL.

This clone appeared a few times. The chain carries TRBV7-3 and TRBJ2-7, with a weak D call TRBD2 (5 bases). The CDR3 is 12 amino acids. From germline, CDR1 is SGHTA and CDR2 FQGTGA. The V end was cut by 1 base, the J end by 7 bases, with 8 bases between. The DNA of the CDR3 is TGTGCCAGCAGCTTAAGCGAGGGAGAGCAGTACTTC. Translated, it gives CASSLSEGEQYF.

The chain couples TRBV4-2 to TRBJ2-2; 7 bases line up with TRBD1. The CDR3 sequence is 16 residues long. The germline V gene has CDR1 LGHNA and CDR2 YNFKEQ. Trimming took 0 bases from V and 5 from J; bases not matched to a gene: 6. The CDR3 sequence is CASSQDPGQKTGELFF. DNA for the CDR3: TGTGCCAGCAGCCAAGACCCGGGACAGAAGACCGGGGAGCTGTTTTTT.

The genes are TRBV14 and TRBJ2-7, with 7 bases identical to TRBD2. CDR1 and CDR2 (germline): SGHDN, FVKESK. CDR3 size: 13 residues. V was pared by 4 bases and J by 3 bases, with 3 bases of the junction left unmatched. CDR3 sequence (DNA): TGTGCCAGCAGCCCCACTAGCGTCTACGAGCAGTACTTC. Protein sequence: CASSPTSVYEQYF. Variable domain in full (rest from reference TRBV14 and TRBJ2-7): EAGVTQFPSHSVIEKGQTVTLRCDPISGHDNLYWYRRVMGKEIKFLLHFVKESKQDESGMPNNRFLAERTGGTYSTLKVQPAELEDSGVYFCASSPTSVYEQYFGPGTRLTVT.

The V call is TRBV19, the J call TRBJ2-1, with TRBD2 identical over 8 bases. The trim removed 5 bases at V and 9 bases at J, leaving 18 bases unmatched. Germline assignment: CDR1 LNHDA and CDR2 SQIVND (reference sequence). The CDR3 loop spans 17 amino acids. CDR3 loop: CASSPRGSGRVISEQFF. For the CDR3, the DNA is TGTGCCAGTAGTCCCCGGGGGAGCGGGAGAGTAATAAGTGAGCAGTTCTTC.

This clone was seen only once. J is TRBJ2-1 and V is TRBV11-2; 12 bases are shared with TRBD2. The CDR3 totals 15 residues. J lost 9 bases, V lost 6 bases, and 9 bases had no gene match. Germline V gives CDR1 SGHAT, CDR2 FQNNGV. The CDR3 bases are TGTGCCAGCAGGGACCGACTAGCGGGAGTGGGTGAGCAGTTCTTC. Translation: CASRDRLAGVGEQFF.

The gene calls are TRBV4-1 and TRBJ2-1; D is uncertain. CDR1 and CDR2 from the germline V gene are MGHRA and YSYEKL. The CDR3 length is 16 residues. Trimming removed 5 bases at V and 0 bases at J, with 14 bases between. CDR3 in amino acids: CASSSRTKTSYNEQFF. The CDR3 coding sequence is TGCGCCAGCAGCTCCCGGACCAAAACCTCCTACAATGAGCAGTTCTTC.

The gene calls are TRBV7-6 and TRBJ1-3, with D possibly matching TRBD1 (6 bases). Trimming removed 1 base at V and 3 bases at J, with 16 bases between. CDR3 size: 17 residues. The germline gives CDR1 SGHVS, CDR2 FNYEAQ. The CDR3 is CASSLVVPGAGGNTIYF. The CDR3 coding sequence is TGTGCCAGCAGCTTAGTCGTCCCGGGGGCTGGTGGAAACACCATATATTTT. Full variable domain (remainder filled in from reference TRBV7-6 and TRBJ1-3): GAGVSQSPRYKVTKRGQDVALRCDPISGHVSLYWYRQALGQGPEFLTYFNYEAQQDKSGLPNDRFSAERPEGSISTLTIQRTEQRDSAMYRCASSLVVPGAGGNTIYFGEGSWLTVV.

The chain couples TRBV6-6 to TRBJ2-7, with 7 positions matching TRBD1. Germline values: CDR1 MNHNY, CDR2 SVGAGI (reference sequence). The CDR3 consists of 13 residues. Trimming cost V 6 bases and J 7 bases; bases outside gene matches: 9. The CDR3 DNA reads TGTGCCAGCAGCCAGGGGGTTGCGGGTGAGCAGTACTTC. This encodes CASSQGVAGEQYF.

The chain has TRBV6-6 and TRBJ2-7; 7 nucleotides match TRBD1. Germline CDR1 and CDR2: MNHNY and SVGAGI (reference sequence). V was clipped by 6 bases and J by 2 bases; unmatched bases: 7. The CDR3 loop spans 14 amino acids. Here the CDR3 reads CASSGTAKTYEQYF. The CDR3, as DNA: TGTGCCAGCAGCGGGACAGCGAAAACCTACGAGCAGTACTTC.

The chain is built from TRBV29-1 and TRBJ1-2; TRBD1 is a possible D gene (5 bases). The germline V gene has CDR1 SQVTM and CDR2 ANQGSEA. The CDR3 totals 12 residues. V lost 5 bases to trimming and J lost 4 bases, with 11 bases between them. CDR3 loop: CSVSGTGYGYTF. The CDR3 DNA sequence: TGCAGCGTTTCCGGGACGGGCTATGGCTACACCTTC.